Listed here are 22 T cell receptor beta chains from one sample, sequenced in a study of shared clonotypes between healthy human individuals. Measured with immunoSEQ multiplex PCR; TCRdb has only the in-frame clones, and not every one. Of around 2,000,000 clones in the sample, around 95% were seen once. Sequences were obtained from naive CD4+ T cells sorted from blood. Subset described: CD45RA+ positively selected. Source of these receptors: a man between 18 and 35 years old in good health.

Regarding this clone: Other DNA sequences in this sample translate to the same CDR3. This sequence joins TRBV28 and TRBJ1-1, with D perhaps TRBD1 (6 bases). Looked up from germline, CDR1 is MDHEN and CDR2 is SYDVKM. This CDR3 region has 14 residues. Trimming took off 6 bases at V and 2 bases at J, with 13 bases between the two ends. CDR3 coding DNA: TGTGCCAGCAGCCGGGGGGGCAGTAACACTGAAGCTTTCTTT. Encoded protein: CASSRGGSNTEAFF.

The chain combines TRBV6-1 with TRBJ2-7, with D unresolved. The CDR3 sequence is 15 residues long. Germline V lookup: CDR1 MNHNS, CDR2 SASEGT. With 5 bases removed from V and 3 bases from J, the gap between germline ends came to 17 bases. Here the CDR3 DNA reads TGTGCCAGCAGTACATACGTAGGTCCGATCTACGAGCAGTACTTC. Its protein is CASSTYVGPIYEQYF.

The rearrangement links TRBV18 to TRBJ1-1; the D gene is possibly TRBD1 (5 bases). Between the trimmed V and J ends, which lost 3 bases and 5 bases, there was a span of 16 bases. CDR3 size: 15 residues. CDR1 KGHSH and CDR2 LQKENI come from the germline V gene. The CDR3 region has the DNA TGTGCCAGCTCACCGGGGCATGGGCTGCGGACTGAAGCTTTCTTT. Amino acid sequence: CASSPGHGLRTEAFF.

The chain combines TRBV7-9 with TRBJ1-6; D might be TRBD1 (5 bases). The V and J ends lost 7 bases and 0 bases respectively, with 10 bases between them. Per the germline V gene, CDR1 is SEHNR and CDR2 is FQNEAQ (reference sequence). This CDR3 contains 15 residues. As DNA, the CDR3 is TGTGCCAGCACCGGGACCAACTCCTATAATTCACCCCTCCACTTT. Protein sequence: CASTGTNSYNSPLHF.

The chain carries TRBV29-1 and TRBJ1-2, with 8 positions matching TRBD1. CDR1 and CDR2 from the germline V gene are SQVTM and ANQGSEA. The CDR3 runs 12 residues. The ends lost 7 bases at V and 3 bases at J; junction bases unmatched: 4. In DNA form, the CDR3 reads TGCAGCGCCGGGACAGGAGACTATGGCTACACCTTC. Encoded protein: CSAGTGDYGYTF.

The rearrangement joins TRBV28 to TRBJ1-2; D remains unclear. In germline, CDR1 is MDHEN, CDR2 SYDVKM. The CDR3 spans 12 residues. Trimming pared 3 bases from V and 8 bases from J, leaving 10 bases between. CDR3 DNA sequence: TGTGCCAGCAGTTTCAGGCCGGGGGGCTACACCTTC. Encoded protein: CASSFRPGGYTF.

CDR3 nucleotide sequence: TGTGCCAGCAGTTTTGAGGGCTGGTATAGCAATCAGCCCCAGCATTTT. It specifies CASSFEGWYSNQPQHF. The genes are TRBV28 and TRBJ1-5, with D uncertain. Germline loops: CDR1 MDHEN, CDR2 SYDVKM. V was pared by 3 bases and J by 0 bases, with 12 bases between. The CDR3 has 16 residues.

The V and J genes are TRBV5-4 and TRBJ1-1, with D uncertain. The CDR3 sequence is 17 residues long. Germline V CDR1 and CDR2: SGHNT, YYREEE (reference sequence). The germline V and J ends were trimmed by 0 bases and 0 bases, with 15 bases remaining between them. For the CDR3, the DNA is TGTGCCAGCAGCTTGGAAGGGTCGGTGAGCATGAACACTGAAGCTTTCTTT. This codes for CASSLEGSVSMNTEAFF.

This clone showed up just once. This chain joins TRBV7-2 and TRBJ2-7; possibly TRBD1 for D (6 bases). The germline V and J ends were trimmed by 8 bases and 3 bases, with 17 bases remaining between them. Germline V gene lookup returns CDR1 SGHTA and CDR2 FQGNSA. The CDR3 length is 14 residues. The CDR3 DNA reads TGTGCCAGCCACCCGGGAACAGGGCACTACGAGCAGTACTTC. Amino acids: CASHPGTGHYEQYF.

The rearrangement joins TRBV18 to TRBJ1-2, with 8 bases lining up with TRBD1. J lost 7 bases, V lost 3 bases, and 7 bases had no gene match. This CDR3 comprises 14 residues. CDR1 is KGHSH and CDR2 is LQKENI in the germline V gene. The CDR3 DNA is TGTGCCAGCTCACCCCCGGACAGGGAGTTTGGCTACACCTTC. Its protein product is CASSPPDREFGYTF.

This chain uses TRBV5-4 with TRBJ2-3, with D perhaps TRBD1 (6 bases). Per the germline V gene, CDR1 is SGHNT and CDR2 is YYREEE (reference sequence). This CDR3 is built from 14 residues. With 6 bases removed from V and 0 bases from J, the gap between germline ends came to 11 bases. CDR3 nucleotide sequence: TGTGCCAGCAACCAACAGGGAAGCACAGATACGCAGTATTTT. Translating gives CASNQQGSTDTQYF.

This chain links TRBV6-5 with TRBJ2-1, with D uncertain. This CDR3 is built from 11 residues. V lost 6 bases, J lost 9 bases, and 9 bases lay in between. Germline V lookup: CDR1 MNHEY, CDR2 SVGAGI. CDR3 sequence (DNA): TGTGCCAGCAGCTCTATAGGTGAGCAGTTCTTC. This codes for CASSSIGEQFF.

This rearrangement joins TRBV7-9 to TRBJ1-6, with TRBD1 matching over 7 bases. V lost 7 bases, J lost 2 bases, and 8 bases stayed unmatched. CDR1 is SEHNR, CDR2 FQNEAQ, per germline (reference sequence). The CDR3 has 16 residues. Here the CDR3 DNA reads TGTGCCAGCAACCTACAAGGGGGCCCCTATAATTCACCCCTCCACTTT. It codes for CASNLQGGPYNSPLHF. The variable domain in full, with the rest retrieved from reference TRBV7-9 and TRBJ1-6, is DTGVSQNPRHKITKRGQNVTFRCDPISEHNRLYWYRQTLGQGPEFLTYFQNEAQLEKSRLLSDRFSAERPKGSFSTLEIQRTEQGDSAMYLCASNLQGGPYNSPLHFGNGTRLTVT.

This chain's CDR3 is CASSDRGRNYGYTF. CDR3 DNA sequence: TGTGCCAGTAGTGACAGGGGTCGCAACTATGGCTACACCTTC. This chain uses TRBV19 with TRBJ1-2, with 8 bases matching TRBD1. The CDR3 has 14 amino acids. Germline V gene sequence: CDR1 LNHDA, CDR2 SQIVND (reference sequence). V lost 5 bases, J lost 2 bases, and 4 bases stayed unmatched.

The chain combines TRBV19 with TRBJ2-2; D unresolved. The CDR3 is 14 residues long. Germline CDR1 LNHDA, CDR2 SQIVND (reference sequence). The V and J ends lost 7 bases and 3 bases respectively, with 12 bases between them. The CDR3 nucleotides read TGTGCCAGTAATACAGACGGATACACCGGGGAGCTGTTTTTT. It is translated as CASNTDGYTGELFF. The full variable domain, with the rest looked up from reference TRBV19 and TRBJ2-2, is DGGITQSPKYLFRKEGQNVTLSCEQNLNHDAMYWYRQDPGQGLRLIYYSQIVNDFQKGDIAEGYSVSREKKESFPLTVTSAQKNPTAFYLCASNTDGYTGELFFGEGSRLTVL.

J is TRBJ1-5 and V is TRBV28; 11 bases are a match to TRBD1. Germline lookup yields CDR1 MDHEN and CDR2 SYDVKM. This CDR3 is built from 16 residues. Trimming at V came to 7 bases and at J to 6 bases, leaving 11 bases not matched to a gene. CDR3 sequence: CASTPPDRGRGQPQHF. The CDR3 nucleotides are TGTGCCAGCACTCCTCCGGACAGGGGGCGCGGTCAGCCCCAGCATTTT.

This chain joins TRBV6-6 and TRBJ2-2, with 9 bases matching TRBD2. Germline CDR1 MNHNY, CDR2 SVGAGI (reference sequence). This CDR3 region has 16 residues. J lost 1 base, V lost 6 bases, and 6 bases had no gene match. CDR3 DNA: TGTGCCAGCAGGCCTCCAGCGGGAGGGAACACCGGGGAGCTGTTTTTT. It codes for CASRPPAGGNTGELFF.

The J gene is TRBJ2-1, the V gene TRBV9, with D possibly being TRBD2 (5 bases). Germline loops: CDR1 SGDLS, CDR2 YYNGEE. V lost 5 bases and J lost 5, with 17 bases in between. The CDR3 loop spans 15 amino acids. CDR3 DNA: TGTGCCAGCAGTATCACCCCAGGAGGAAACAATGAGCAGTTCTTC. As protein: CASSITPGGNNEQFF. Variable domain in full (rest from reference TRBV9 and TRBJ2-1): DSGVTQTPKHLITATGQRVTLRCSPRSGDLSVYWYQQSLDQGLQFLIQYYNGEERAKGNILERFSAQQFPDLHSELNLSSLELGDSALYFCASSITPGGNNEQFFGPGTRLTVL.

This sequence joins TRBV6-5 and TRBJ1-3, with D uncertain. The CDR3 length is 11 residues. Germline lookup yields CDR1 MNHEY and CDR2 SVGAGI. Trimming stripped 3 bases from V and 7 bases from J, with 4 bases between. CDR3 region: CASSYMNTIYF. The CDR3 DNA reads TGTGCCAGCAGTTATATGAACACCATATATTTT.

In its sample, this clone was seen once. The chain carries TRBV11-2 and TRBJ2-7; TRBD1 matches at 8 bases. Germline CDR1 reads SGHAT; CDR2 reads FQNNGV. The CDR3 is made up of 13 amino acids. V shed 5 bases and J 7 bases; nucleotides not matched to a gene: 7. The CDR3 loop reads CASSEDRVGEQYF. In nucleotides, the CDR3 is TGTGCCAGCAGCGAGGACAGGGTGGGAGAGCAGTACTTC.

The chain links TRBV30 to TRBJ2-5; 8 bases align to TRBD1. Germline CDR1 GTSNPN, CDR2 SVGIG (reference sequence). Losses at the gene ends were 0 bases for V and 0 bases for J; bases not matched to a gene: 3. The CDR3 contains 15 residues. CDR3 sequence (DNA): TGTGCCTGGAGTGTGGGGACAGGCGACCAAGAGACCCAGTACTTC. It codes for CAWSVGTGDQETQYF.

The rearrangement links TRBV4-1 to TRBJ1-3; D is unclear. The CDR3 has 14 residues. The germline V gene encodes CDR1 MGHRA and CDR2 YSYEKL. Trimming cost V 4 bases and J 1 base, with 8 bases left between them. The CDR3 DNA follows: TGCGCCAGCAGCCCCTTGGTATCTGGAAACACCATATATTTT. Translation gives CASSPLVSGNTIYF.